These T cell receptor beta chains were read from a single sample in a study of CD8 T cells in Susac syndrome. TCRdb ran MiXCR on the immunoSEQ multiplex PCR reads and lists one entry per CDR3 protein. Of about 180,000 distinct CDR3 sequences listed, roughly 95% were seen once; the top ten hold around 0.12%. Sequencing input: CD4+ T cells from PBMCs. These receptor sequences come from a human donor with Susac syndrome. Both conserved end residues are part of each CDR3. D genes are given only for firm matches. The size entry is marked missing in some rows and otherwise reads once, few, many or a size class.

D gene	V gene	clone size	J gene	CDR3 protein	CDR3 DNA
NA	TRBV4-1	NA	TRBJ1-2	CASSQDAVALYGYTF	TGCGCCAGCAGCCAGGATGCGGTTGCCCTCTATGGCTACACCTTC
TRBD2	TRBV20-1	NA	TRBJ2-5	CSARNLASGGKETQYF	TGCAGTGCTAGAAACTTGGCTAGCGGGGGGAAAGAGACCCAGTACTTC
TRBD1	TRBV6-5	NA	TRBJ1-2	CATSGTGAGEGYTF	TGTGCCACCTCCGGAACAGGGGCAGGGGAAGGCTACACCTTC
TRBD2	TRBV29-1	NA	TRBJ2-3	CSAVGGGTDTQYF	TGCAGCGCCGTCGGGGGGGGCACAGATACGCAGTATTTT
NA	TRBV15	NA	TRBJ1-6	CATSRDVRAPLLSPLHF	TGTGCCACCAGCAGAGATGTGCGGGCCCCATTGCTTTCACCCCTCCACTTT
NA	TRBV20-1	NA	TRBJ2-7	CSATDSTYEQYF	TGCAGTGCTACCGACAGTACCTACGAGCAGTACTTC
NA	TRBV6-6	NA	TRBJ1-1	CASSVTQGTEAFF	TGTGCCAGCAGCGTTACACAGGGCACTGAAGCTTTCTTT
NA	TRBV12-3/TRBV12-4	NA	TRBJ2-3	CASSPLWQARDTDTQYF	TGTGCCAGCAGTCCCCTTTGGCAGGCAAGGGACACAGATACGCAGTATTTT
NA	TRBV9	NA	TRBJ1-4	CASGATNEKLFF	TGTGCCTCCGGTGCAACTAATGAAAAACTGTTTTTT
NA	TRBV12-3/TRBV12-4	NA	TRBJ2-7	CASSLRGSGGYEQYF	TGTGCCAGCAGTTTGAGGGGGAGTGGAGGCTACGAGCAGTACTTC
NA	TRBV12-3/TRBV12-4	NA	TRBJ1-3	CASSWDGSGNTIYF	TGTGCCAGCAGTTGGGACGGCTCTGGAAACACCATATATTTT
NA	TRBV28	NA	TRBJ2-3	CASYPGISTDTQYF	TGTGCCAGCTATCCGGGGATTAGCACAGATACGCAGTATTTT
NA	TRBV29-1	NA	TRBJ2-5	CSVEGAGGSLYQETQYF	TGCAGCGTTGAAGGCGCGGGCGGCAGCCTCTACCAAGAGACCCAGTACTTC
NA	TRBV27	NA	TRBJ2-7	CASRGETTYEQYF	TGTGCCAGCAGGGGCGAGACTACCTACGAGCAGTACTTC
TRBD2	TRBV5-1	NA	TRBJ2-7	CASSLRASGSYEQYF	TGCGCCAGCAGCTTGAGGGCTAGCGGGAGTTACGAGCAGTACTTC
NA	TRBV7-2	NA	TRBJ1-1	CASSPPTQTQNTEAFF	TGTGCCAGCAGCCCACCAACTCAGACGCAGAACACTGAAGCTTTCTTT
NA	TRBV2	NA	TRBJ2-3	CASSGTAEYPTPDTQYF	TGTGCCAGCAGTGGGACGGCCGAATATCCGACCCCAGATACGCAGTATTTT
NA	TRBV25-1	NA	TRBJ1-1	CASSELWGQAEAFF	TGTGCCAGCAGTGAATTATGGGGGCAGGCTGAAGCTTTCTTT
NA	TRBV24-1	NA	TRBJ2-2	CATSDSRTKNTGELFF	TGTGCCACCAGTGATTCCCGGACGAAGAACACCGGGGAGCTGTTTTTT
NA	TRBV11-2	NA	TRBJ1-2	CASSLGLDGGYTF	TGTGCCAGCAGCTTAGGATTGGACGGGGGCTACACCTTC
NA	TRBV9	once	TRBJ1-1	CASSVNTQRTEAFF	TGTGCCAGCAGCGTCAACACCCAAAGGACTGAAGCTTTCTTT
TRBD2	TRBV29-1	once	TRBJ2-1	CSVQDGLAVTRQFF	TGCAGCGTCCAAGACGGACTAGCGGTTACCAGGCAGTTCTTC
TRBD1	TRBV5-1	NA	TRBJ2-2	CASSTGTALGDTGELFF	TGCGCCAGCAGCACCGGGACAGCCCTCGGGGACACCGGGGAGCTGTTTTTT
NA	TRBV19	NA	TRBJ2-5	CASSSRGSETQYF	TGTGCCAGTAGTTCCAGGGGATCGGAGACCCAGTACTTC
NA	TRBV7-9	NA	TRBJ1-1	CASSLEAATVPEAFF	TGTGCCAGCAGCTTAGAGGCAGCCACCGTTCCTGAAGCTTTCTTT
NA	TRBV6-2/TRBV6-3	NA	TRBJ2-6	CASTGSSGANVLTF	TGTGCCAGTACAGGGAGCTCTGGGGCCAACGTCCTGACTTTC
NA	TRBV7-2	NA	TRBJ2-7	CASSLLGSYEQYF	TGTGCCAGCAGCTTGTTAGGGTCCTACGAGCAGTACTTC
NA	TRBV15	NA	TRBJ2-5	CATSRDRRAWETQYF	TGTGCCACCAGCAGAGATCGCAGGGCCTGGGAGACCCAGTACTTC
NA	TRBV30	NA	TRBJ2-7	CAHLSPRLGAEQYF	TGTGCACACCTTTCGCCCAGGCTAGGGGCCGAGCAGTACTTC
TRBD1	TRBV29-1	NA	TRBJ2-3	CSVERTGGTDTQYF	TGCAGCGTTGAGAGGACAGGGGGCACAGATACGCAGTATTTT
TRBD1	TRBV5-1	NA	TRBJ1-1	CASSLVGQGATEAFF	TGCGCCAGCAGCTTGGTGGGACAGGGAGCCACTGAAGCTTTCTTT
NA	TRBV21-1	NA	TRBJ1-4	CASSSGRANEKLFF	TGTGCCAGCAGCTCCGGGAGGGCTAATGAAAAACTGTTTTTT
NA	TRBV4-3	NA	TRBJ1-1	CASSQVRVGVLNTEAFF	TGCGCCAGCAGCCAAGTTAGGGTCGGGGTTCTTAACACTGAAGCTTTCTTT
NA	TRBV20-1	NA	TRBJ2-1	CSADVYSSYNEQFF	TGCAGTGCAGATGTATATAGCTCCTACAATGAGCAGTTCTTC
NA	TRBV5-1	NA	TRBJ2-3	CASGSGVKTDTQYF	TGCGCCAGCGGATCCGGGGTGAAGACAGATACGCAGTATTTT
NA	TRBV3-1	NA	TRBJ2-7	CASSQESWLKRYEQYF	TGTGCCAGCAGCCAAGAAAGTTGGCTGAAACGCTACGAGCAGTACTTC
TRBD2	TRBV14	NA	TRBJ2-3	CASSQDRAGGSHFTDTQYF	TGTGCCAGCAGCCAAGATCGAGCGGGGGGCTCCCACTTCACAGATACGCAGTATTTT
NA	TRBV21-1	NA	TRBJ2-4	CASSKTTPGENIQYF	TGTGCCAGCAGCAAAACGACTCCCGGGGAAAACATTCAGTACTTC
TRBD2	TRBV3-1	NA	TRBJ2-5	CASSRYPGLAGGPSQETQYF	TGTGCCAGCAGCCGCTACCCGGGACTAGCGGGAGGGCCTTCACAAGAGACCCAGTACTTC
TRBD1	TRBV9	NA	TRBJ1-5	CASSSSGTGKRLHSNQPQHF	TGTGCCAGCAGCAGCTCCGGGACAGGGAAAAGACTACATAGCAATCAGCCCCAGCATTTT